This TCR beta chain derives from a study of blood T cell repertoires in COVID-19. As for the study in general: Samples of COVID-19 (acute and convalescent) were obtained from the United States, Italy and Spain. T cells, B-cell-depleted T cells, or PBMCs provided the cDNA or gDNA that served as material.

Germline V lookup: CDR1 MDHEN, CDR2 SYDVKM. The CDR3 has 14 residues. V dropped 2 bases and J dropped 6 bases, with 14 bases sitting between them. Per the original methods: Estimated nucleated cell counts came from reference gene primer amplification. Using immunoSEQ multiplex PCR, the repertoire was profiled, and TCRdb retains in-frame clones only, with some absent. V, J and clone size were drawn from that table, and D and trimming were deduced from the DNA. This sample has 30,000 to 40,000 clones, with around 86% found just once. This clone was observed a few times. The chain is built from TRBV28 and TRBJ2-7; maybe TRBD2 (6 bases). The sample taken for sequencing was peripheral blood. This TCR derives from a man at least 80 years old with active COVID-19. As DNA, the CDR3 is TGTGCCAGCAGTTTAACCGGGGAGGTGGCCGAGCAGTACTTC. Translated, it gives CASSLTGEVAEQYF.